The clone carrying this TCR beta chain was seen repeatedly, ten times or more. Its antigen is not known. With V trimmed by 1 base and J by 5 bases, 6 bases remained unmatched. Germline V lookup: CDR1 DFQATT, CDR2 SNEGSKA (reference sequence). CDR3 length: 14 residues. Time point meaning: persistent/refractory GD, antithyroid drugs over 5 years with positive TRAb. After RNA was extracted from PBMCs, the TCR library was made from it. Roughly 9.2 milliliters of peripheral blood were drawn into EDTA tubes. This specimen comes from a study of regulatory T cells in long-lasting Graves disease. iRepertoire HTBI primers and Arm-PCR of CDR3 regions built TCR beta libraries. TCRdb reanalysed the multiplex PCR reads using MiXCR and keeps one entry per CDR3 protein. The table has roughly 450,000 distinct CDR3 sequences, about 20% seen once. Study results and limitations: Peripheral blood, not thyroid tissue, was the sole material studied. Persistent Graves' patients showed reduced TCR diversity versus newly diagnosed patients.

V usage is TRBV20-1 and J usage is TRBJ2-5; 8 bases align to TRBD1. The sequence was collected from a female donor with Graves disease. The source was peripheral blood mononuclear cells (PBMCs), collected when the disease was refractory, from a patient treated with antithyroid drugs. The CDR3 nucleotides read TGCAGTGCTAGAGGGTCGGACAGGGTTGAGACCCAGTACTTC. This translates into CSARGSDRVETQYF.